This is a list of T cell receptor beta chains from one sample in a study of blood T cell repertoires in COVID-19. The assay was immunoSEQ multiplex PCR, and TCRdb's table has in-frame clones only and misses some. This sample has more than 200,000 clones, with over 70% found just once. What was sequenced was peripheral blood. Receptors originate from a woman of 80 years or more with acute or convalescent COVID-19. Both conserved end residues are part of each CDR3. D genes are given only for firm matches. For some rows the clone size is stated as once, few or many, or as a class when expanded; others skip it.

>TRBJ2-2|.|TRBD2|19|TRBV10-2
CASSVEFGLAGGLTGELFF
TGCGCCAGCAGTGTTGAGTTTGGGCTAGCGGGGGGCCTTACCGGGGAGCTGTTTTTT
>TRBJ2-3|.|TRBD2|16|TRBV11-3
CASSSGLAGDKDTQYF
TGTGCCAGCAGCTCGGGACTAGCGGGAGACAAAGATACGCAGTATTTT
>TRBJ2-5|.|TRBD1|14|TRBV5-4
CASRSGGIQETQYF
TGTGCCAGCAGATCAGGGGGCATCCAAGAGACCCAGTACTTC
>TRBJ1-2|.|TRBD1|13|TRBV5-4
CASSSQGIYGYTF
TGTGCCAGCAGTTCACAGGGGATCTATGGCTACACCTTC
>TRBJ2-7|.|TRBD1|12|TRBV5-8
CASSLGQGAWYF
TGTGCCAGCAGCCTGGGACAGGGAGCTTGGTACTTC
>TRBJ2-1|.|.|15|TRBV7-2
CASSLGGAAINEQFF
TGTGCCAGCAGCTTAGGGGGAGCGGCCATCAATGAGCAGTTCTTC
>TRBJ2-5|.|.|16|TRBV6-1
CASSDLGKGGIETQYF
TGTGCCAGCAGTGACCTCGGGAAGGGGGGGATAGAGACCCAGTACTTC
>TRBJ2-4|.|.|14|TRBV21-1
CASSKTGGVYIQYF
TGTGCCAGCAGCAAAACGGGAGGTGTGTACATTCAGTACTTC
>TRBJ2-1|.|TRBD2|15|TRBV10-2
CASSGTSGSYNEQFF
TGCGCCAGCAGCGGGACTAGCGGTTCCTACAATGAGCAGTTCTTC
>TRBJ2-5|.|.|15|TRBV5-1
CASSPSVTHQETQYF
TGCGCCAGCAGCCCCTCGGTGACACACCAAGAGACCCAGTACTTC
>TRBJ1-2|.|.|13|TRBV3-1/TRBV3-2
CASSQDTTGGYTF
TGTGCCAGCAGCCAAGATACGACAGGTGGCTACACCTTC
>TRBJ2-7|.|.|15|TRBV27
CASSSTVLSSYEQYF
TGTGCCAGCAGTTCCACAGTTTTAAGCTCCTACGAGCAGTACTTC
>TRBJ2-7|.|TRBD1|13|TRBV12-3/TRBV12-4
CASKGQASYEQYF
TGTGCCAGCAAGGGACAGGCCTCCTACGAGCAGTACTTC
>TRBJ2-1|.|TRBD1|15|TRBV7-2
CASSSGQGTYNEQFF
TGTGCCAGCAGCTCGGGACAGGGGACCTACAATGAGCAGTTCTTC
>TRBJ1-2|once|TRBD1|13|TRBV10-1
CASNDRVANGYTF
TGCGCCAGCAACGACAGGGTTGCAAATGGCTACACCTTC
>TRBJ2-1|.|TRBD2|16|TRBV29-1
CSVGAWDAREDNEQFF
TGCAGCGTTGGCGCTTGGGATGCGCGGGAGGACAATGAGCAGTTCTTC
>TRBJ2-2|.|TRBD1|14|TRBV19
CASSMRQGAGELFF
TGTGCCAGTAGTATGAGGCAGGGGGCCGGGGAGCTGTTTTTT
>TRBJ2-3|.|TRBD2|17|TRBV3-1/TRBV3-2
CASSQDRGDPPRDTQYF
TGTGCCAGCAGCCAAGACCGGGGGGACCCCCCTCGGGATACGCAGTATTTT
>TRBJ1-2|.|TRBD1|14|TRBV27
CASSLRPGGYGYTF
TGTGCCAGCAGTTTAAGGCCAGGGGGCTATGGCTACACCTTC
>TRBJ1-1|.|.|15|TRBV7-2
CASSPWGGRNTEAFF
TGTGCCAGCAGCCCGTGGGGGGGGAGAAACACTGAAGCTTTCTTT
>TRBJ1-5|.|.|13|TRBV18
CASSPLSNQPQHF
TGTGCCAGCTCACCCCTCAGCAATCAGCCCCAGCATTTT
>TRBJ2-5|.|TRBD2|16|TRBV27
CASTPFSSGPQETQYF
TGTGCCAGCACCCCCTTTTCTAGCGGGCCGCAAGAGACCCAGTACTTC